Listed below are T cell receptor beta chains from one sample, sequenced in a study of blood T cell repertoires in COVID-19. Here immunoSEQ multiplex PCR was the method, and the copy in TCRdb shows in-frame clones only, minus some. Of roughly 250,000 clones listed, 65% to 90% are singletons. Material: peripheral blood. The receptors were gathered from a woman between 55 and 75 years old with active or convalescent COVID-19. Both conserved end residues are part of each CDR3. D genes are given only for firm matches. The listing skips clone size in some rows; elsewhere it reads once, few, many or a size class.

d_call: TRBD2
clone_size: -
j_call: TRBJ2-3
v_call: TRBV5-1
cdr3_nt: TGCGCCACCCGACCGGGGGGTGGTACAGATACGCAGTATTTT
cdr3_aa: CATRPGGGTDTQYF

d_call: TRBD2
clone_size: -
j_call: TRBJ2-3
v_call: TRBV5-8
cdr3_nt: TGTGCCAGCAGCTTGTATCTGGCGGGGGACACAGATACGCAGTATTTT
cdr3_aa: CASSLYLAGDTDTQYF

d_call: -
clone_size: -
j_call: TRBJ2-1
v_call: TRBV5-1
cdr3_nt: TGCGCCAGCAGCTTGACAGGGCCACCGGACAACAATGAGCAGTTCTTC
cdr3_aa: CASSLTGPPDNNEQFF

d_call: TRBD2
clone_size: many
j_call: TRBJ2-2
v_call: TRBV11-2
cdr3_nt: TGTGCCAGCAGCTTAAGCCGCGGGGGGGCCGCCGGGGAGCTGTTTTTT
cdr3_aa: CASSLSRGGAAGELFF

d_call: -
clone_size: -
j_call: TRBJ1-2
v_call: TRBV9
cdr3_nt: TGTGCCAGCAGCCCCGAGTCAGGGGACGTGGCGGGCTACACCTTC
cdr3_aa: CASSPESGDVAGYTF

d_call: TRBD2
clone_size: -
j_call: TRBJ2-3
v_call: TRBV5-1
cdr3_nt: TGCGCCAGCAGCCGGGGACTAGCGGGGGGGCGAGATACGCAGTATTTT
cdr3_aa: CASSRGLAGGRDTQYF

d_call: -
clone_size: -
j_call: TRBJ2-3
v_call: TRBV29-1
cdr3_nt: TGCAGCGTTGGGCTGGGCACAGATACGCAGTATTTT
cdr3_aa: CSVGLGTDTQYF

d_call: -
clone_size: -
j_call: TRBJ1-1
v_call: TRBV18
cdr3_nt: TGTGCCAGCTCACCCATTCTTTTGGACAGTCCCATGAACACTGAAGCTTTCTTT
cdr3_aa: CASSPILLDSPMNTEAFF

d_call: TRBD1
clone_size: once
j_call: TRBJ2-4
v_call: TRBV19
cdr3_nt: TGTGCCAGTAGACGCGACAGGGTTTCCAAAAACATTCAGTACTTC
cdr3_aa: CASRRDRVSKNIQYF

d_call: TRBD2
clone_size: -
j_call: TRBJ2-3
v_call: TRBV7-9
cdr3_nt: TGTGCCAGCAGCCGTGCTCCAGCGGGAAGCACAGATACGCAGTATTTT
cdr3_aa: CASSRAPAGSTDTQYF

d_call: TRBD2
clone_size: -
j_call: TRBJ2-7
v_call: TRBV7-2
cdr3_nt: TGTGCCAGCAGCTTATCGGGCGGGGGGGCCTACGAGCAGTACTTC
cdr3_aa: CASSLSGGGAYEQYF

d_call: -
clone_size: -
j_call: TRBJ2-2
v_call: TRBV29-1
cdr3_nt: TGCAGCGTTGTACCCGAAGGGGCGAACACCGGGGAGCTGTTTTTT
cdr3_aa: CSVVPEGANTGELFF

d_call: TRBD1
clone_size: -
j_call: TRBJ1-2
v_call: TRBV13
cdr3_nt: TGTGCCAGCAGCTACCAGGGGGCGCTTGAAGGCTACACCTTC
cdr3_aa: CASSYQGALEGYTF

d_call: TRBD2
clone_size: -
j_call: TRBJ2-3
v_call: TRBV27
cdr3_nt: TGTGCCAGCAGTTTTAGGCTAGGGACTAGCGGTAGAGGGGCGGATACGCAGTATTTT
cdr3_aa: CASSFRLGTSGRGADTQYF

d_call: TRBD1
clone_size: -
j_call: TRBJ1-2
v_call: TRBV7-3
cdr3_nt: TGTGCCAGCAGCTCTGCCGGGACAGGGGAGCGCGGCTACACCTTC
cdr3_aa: CASSSAGTGERGYTF

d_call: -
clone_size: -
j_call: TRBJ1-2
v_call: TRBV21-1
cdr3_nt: TGTGCCAGCAGTAGGACAGGGGCTAACTATGGCTACACCTTC
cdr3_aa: CASSRTGANYGYTF

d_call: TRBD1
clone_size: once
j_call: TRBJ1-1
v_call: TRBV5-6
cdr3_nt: TGTGCCAGCAGCTGGACAGGGGCGGGGAAGAACACTGAAGCTTTCTTT
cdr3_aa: CASSWTGAGKNTEAFF

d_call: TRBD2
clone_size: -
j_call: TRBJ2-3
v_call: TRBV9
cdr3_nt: TGTGCCAGCAGTACTAGCGGGGTCGGAGGAGATACGCAGTATTTT
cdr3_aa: CASSTSGVGGDTQYF

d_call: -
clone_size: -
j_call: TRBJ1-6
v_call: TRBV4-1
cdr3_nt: TGCGCCAGCAGCCAAGAACTCAATTCACCCCTCCACTTT
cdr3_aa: CASSQELNSPLHF

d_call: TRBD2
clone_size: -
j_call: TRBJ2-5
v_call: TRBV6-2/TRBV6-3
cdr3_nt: TGTGCCAGCAGTTATCGCAGACTAGCGGGGGTAGAGACCCAGTACTTC
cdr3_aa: CASSYRRLAGVETQYF

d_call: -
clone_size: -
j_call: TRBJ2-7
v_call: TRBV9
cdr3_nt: TGTGCCAGCAGCCCTGCGTACGGCGAGCAGTACTTC
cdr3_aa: CASSPAYGEQYF

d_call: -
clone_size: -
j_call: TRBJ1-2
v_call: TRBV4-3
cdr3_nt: TGCGCCAGCAGCCAAGACGACTCGACTTTCTATGGCTACACCTTC
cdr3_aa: CASSQDDSTFYGYTF

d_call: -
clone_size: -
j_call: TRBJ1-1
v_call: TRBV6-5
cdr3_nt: TGTGCCAGCAGCCTTTCTGGGGCCACTGAAGCTTTCTTT
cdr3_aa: CASSLSGATEAFF

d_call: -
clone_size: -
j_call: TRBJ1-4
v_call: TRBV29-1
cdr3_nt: TGCAGCGTTGCCGGGGCAACTAATGAAAAACTGTTTTTT
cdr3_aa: CSVAGATNEKLFF

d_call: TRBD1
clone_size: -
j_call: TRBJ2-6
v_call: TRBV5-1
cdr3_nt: TGCGCCAGCAGCGGAGCCGGGACAGGGGGCACCTCTGGGGCCAACGTCCTGACTTTC
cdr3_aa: CASSGAGTGGTSGANVLTF

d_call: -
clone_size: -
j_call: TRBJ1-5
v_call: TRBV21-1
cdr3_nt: TGTACGGGGAGGAAGGGGGACAGGGTTGTTTTCCTCAATCAGCCCCAGCATTTT
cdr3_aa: CTGRKGDRVVFLNQPQHF

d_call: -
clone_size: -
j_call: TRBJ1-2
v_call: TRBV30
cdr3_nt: TGTGCCTGGGACAGATCCTATGGCTACACCTTC
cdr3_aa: CAWDRSYGYTF

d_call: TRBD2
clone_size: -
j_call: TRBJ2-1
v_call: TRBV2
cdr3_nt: TGTGCCAGCAGGACTAGCGGGGTTTACAATGAGCAGTTCTTC
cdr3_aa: CASRTSGVYNEQFF

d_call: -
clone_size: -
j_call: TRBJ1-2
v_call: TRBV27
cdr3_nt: TGTGCCAGCAGTTTGAACAGTCCCTATGGCTACACCTTC
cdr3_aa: CASSLNSPYGYTF

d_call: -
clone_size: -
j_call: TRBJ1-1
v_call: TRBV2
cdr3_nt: TGTGCCAGCAGTTGGCAGGGGAACACTGAAGCTTTCTTT
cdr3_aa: CASSWQGNTEAFF

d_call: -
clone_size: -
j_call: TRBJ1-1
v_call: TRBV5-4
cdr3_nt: TGTGCCAGCAGCTTGGTGCAGGGAGGAGACACTGAAGCTTTCTTT
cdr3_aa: CASSLVQGGDTEAFF

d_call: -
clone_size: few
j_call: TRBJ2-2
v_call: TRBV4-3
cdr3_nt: TGCGCCAGCAGCCAAGAGTATACTCCGAACACCGGGGAGCTGTTTTTT
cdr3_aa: CASSQEYTPNTGELFF

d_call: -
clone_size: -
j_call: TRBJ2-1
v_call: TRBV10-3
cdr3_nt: TGTGCCATCAGTGTGGAGGGAGTAAGTGAGCAGTTCTTC
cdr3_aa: CAISVEGVSEQFF

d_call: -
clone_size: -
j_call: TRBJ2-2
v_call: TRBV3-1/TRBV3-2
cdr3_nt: TGTGCCAGCAGCCAAGATCGGAGGGAGGTTGACACCGGGGAGCTGTTTTTT
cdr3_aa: CASSQDRREVDTGELFF

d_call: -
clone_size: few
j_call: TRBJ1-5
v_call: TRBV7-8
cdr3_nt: TGTGCCAGCAGCTTCCAGGGGACCAGCAATCAGCCCCAGCATTTT
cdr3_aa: CASSFQGTSNQPQHF

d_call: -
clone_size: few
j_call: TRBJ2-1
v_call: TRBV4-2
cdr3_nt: TGTGCCAGCAGCCAAGCCCCGGGCAATGAGCAGTTCTTC
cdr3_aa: CASSQAPGNEQFF

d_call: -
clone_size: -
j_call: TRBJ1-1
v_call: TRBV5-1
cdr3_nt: TGCGCCAGCAGCTTGGGGACACCCGGCACTGAAGCTTTCTTT
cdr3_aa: CASSLGTPGTEAFF

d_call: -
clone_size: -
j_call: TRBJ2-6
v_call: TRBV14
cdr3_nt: TGTGCCAGCAGCCAAGATTCCAGGGCTGGGGCCAACGTCCTGACTTTC
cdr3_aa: CASSQDSRAGANVLTF